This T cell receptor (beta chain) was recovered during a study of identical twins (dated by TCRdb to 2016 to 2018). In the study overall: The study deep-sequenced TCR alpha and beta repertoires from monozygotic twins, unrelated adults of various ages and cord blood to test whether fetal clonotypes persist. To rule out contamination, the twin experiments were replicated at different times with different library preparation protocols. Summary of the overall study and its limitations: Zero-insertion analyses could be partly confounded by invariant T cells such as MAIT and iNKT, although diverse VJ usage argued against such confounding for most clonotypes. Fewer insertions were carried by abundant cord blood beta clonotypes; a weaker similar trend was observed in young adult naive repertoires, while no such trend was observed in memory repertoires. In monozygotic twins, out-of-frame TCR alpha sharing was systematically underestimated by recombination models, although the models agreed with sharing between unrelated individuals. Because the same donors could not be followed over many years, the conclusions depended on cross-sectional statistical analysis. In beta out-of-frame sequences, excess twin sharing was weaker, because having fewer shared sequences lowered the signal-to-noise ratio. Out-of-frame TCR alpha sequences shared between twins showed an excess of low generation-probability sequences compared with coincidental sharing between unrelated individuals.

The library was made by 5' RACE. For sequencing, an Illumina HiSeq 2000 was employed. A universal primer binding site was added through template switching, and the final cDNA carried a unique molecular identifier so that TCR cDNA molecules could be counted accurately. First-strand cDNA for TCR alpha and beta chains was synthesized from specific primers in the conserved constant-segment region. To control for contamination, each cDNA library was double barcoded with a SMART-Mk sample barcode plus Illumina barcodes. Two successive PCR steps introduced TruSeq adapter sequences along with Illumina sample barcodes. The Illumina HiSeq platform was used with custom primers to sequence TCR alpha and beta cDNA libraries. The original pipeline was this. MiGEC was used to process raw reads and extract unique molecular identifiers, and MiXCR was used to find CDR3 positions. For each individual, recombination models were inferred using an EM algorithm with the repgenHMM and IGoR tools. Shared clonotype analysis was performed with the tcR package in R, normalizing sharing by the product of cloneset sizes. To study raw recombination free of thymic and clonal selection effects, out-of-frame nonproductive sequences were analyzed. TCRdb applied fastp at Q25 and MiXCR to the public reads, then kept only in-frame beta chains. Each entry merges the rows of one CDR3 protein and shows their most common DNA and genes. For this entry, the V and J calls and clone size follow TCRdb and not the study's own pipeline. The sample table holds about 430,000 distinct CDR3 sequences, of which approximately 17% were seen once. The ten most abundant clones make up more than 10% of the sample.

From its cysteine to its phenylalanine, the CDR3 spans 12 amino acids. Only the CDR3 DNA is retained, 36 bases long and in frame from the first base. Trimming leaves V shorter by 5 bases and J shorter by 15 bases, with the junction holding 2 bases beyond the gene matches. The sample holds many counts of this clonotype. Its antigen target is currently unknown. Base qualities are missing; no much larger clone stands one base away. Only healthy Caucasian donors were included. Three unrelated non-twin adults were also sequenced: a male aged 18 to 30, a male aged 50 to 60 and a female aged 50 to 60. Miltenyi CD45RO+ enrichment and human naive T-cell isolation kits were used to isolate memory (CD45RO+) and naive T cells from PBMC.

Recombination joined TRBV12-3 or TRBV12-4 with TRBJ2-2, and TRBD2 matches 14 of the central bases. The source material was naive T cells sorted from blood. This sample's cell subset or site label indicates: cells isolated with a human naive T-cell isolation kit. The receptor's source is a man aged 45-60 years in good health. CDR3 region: CASSEGLAGVFF. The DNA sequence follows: TGTGCCAGCAGTGAGGGACTAGCGGGGGTGTTTTTT.